The 25 T cell receptor beta chains below come from one sample, sequenced in a study of OX40 agonist ivuxolimab in advanced cancers. Libraries were prepared by immunoSEQ multiplex PCR; TCRdb keeps only in-frame clonotypes and omits some of them. Of over 80,000 clones detected, more than 75% appear once; the ten largest clones hold roughly 4.5%. The sample in question was CD4+ or CD8+ T cells sorted from blood, obtained in a trial of the OX40 agonist ivuxolimab. These receptors all stem from an adult with an advanced solid tumor such as melanoma, head and neck, liver or kidney cancer.

CDR3 in DNA: TGTGCCAGCAGTGAACTAGCGGGTTACAATGAGCAGTTCTTC. This translates into CASSELAGYNEQFF. The chain links TRBV6-4 to TRBJ2-1, with 9 bases aligning to TRBD2. V lost 3 bases, J lost 4 bases, and 1 base stayed unmatched. This CDR3 spans 14 amino acids. Germline V gene lookup returns CDR1 MRHNA and CDR2 SNTAGT.

V is TRBV14 and J is TRBJ2-2; TRBD2 agrees at 9 bases. Germline trimming cut 1 base from V and 7 bases from J; bases unmatched to any gene: 7. Germline V CDR1 and CDR2: SGHDN, FVKESK. The CDR3 is 16 amino acids. CDR3 amino acids: CASSQGREGRVGELFF. In DNA form, the CDR3 reads TGTGCCAGCAGCCAAGGGCGGGAGGGCCGAGTCGGGGAGCTGTTTTTT.

This sequence joins TRBV6-1 and TRBJ1-2; 8 nucleotides align to TRBD1. Germline values: CDR1 MNHNS, CDR2 SASEGT. The CDR3 runs to 14 residues. The ends lost 4 bases at V and 4 bases at J; junction bases unmatched: 5. This chain's CDR3 is CASSAGQGIYGYTF. The CDR3 DNA reads TGTGCCAGCAGTGCCGGACAGGGAATCTATGGCTACACCTTC.

The chain is built from TRBV11-2 and TRBJ1-1, with D possibly matching TRBD1 (5 bases). The ends were cut back, 0 bases at V and 7 bases at J, with 15 bases in the middle. This CDR3 spans 15 amino acids. Germline assignment: CDR1 SGHAT and CDR2 FQNNGV. The chain's CDR3 is CASSLDTRSQGEAFF. Here the CDR3 DNA reads TGTGCCAGCAGCTTAGATACGAGGAGTCAGGGTGAAGCTTTCTTT.

The chain uses TRBV29-1 and TRBJ2-3; TRBD1 agrees at 8 bases. Looked up from germline, CDR1 is SQVTM and CDR2 is ANQGSEA. The CDR3 spans 13 residues. Unmatched junction bases numbered 7, after V lost 7 bases and J lost 4 bases. The CDR3 sequence: CSEQTGGADTQYF. CDR3 DNA: TGCAGCGAGCAAACAGGGGGAGCAGATACGCAGTATTTT.

This chain connects TRBV18 to TRBJ2-7; unclear D gene. Germline V gene data show CDR1 as KGHSH and CDR2 as LQKENI. The CDR3 is 13 residues long. The V gene lost 6 bases and the J gene lost 2 bases, with 11 bases spanning the gap. CDR3 sequence reads: CASSPKAPYEQYF. The CDR3 DNA reads as TGTGCCAGCTCTCCGAAGGCCCCCTACGAGCAGTACTTC.

This chain uses TRBV6-1 with TRBJ1-4, with D unclear. Deletions cut 1 base from V and 5 bases from J, with 5 bases between. Germline lookup yields CDR1 MNHNS and CDR2 SASEGT. This CDR3 is built from 13 residues. The DNA of the CDR3 is TGTGCCAGCAGTGAAGTGGTGAATGAAAAACTGTTTTTT. Its translation: CASSEVVNEKLFF.

V is TRBV28 and J is TRBJ1-3; 7 bases match TRBD1. Germline-derived CDR1 and CDR2 are MDHEN and SYDVKM. The CDR3 extends over 15 amino acids. V shed 7 bases and J 0 bases; nucleotides not matched to a gene: 6. This CDR3 reads CASTLPGGSGNTIYF. The CDR3 DNA reads as TGTGCCAGCACCCTCCCAGGGGGCTCTGGAAACACCATATATTTT.

The V and J genes are TRBV19 and TRBJ2-2; 11 bases fit TRBD1. Per germline, CDR1 LNHDA and CDR2 SQIVND (reference sequence). V trimming: 9 bases; J trimming: 4 bases; junction bases outside the gene matches: 7. This CDR3 has 15 amino acids. The CDR3 DNA follows: TGTGCCAGCCGCCTGGGACAGGGGGTCACCGGGGAGCTGTTTTTT. This codes for CASRLGQGVTGELFF.

The J gene is TRBJ1-1, the V gene TRBV28; D call uncertain. The ends were cut back, 2 bases at V and 3 bases at J, with 4 bases in the middle. CDR3 length equals 12 residues. From germline, CDR1 is MDHEN and CDR2 SYDVKM. The CDR3 loop reads CASSLRYTEAFF. The CDR3 DNA sequence: TGTGCCAGCAGTTTAAGATACACTGAAGCTTTCTTT.

The gene calls are TRBV5-1 and TRBJ2-7, with D tentatively TRBD1 (5 bases). This CDR3 spans 20 amino acids. V gave up 0 bases and J gave up 0 bases, with 25 bases separating them. In germline, CDR1 is SGHRS, CDR2 YFSETQ. In DNA form, the CDR3 reads TGCGCCAGCAGCTTGGGTTTTCGCGCGACAGTAAAACTGAGCTCCTACGAGCAGTACTTC. Residues: CASSLGFRATVKLSSYEQYF.

This clone was counted once. V gene TRBV9 combines with J gene TRBJ1-2, with TRBD1 matching over 10 bases. After removal of 0 bases from V and 4 bases from J, the junction contained 3 bases not matched to a gene. Looked up from germline, CDR1 is SGDLS and CDR2 is YYNGEE. This CDR3 is built from 15 residues. The DNA of the CDR3 is TGTGCCAGCAGCGTAGAGGGACAGGGGTTCTATGGCTACACCTTC. This translates into CASSVEGQGFYGYTF.

The J gene is TRBJ1-1, the V gene TRBV7-2; TRBD1 agrees at 7 bases. Losses at the gene ends were 3 bases for V and 4 bases for J; bases not matched to a gene: 5. Germline lookup yields CDR1 SGHTA and CDR2 FQGNSA. The CDR3 length is 14 residues. CDR3 protein: CASSFGTDTTEAFF. Here the CDR3 DNA reads TGTGCCAGCAGCTTTGGGACAGATACCACTGAAGCTTTCTTT.

This clone was seen only once. This rearrangement joins TRBV18 to TRBJ2-1; 15 positions agree with TRBD2. The CDR3 has 18 amino acids. Germline CDR1 reads KGHSH; CDR2 reads LQKENI. V was clipped by 1 base and J by 9 bases; unmatched bases: 10. The CDR3 DNA sequence: TGTGCCAGCTCACCACGGACTAGCGGGAGGGCCTCTTTAAGTGAGCAGTTCTTC. It codes for CASSPRTSGRASLSEQFF.

The rearrangement uses TRBV5-1 and TRBJ1-3; 7 bases are a match to TRBD1. Germline assignment: CDR1 SGHRS and CDR2 YFSETQ. With 4 bases clipped from V and 4 bases from J, the junction kept 8 bases outside the gene matches. CDR3 length: 15 residues. CDR3 nucleotide sequence: TGCGCCAGCAGCCTGATCCAGGGGGAGGGAAACACCATATATTTT. Protein: CASSLIQGEGNTIYF.

This clone was counted between two and nine times. The V call is TRBV20-1, the J call TRBJ2-1; weak D call: TRBD2 (6 bases). The CDR3 loop spans 11 amino acids. The V end lost 6 bases, the J end lost 9 bases, and 12 bases lay between the germline ends. Per germline, CDR1 DFQATT and CDR2 SNEGSKA (reference sequence). The CDR3 DNA is TGCAGTGCCCGGGACTTCCTTGAGCAGTTCTTC. It yields the protein CSARDFLEQFF.

This CDR3 is CASSDRDLHGYTF. The CDR3 region has the DNA TGCGCCAGCAGCGACAGGGACCTCCATGGCTACACCTTC. This rearrangement joins TRBV5-1 to TRBJ1-2, with 7 bases identical to TRBD1. V lost 4 bases to trimming and J lost 6 bases; unmatched junction nucleotides: 6. Looked up from germline, CDR1 is SGHRS and CDR2 is YFSETQ. This CDR3 has 13 amino acids. The variable domain in full, completed from reference TRBV5-1 and TRBJ1-2, reads KAGVTQTPRYLIKTRGQQVTLSCSPISGHRSVSWYQQTPGQGLQFLFEYFSETQRNKGNFPGRFSGRQFSNSRSEMNVSTLELGDSALYLCASSDRDLHGYTFGSGTRLTVV.

Points on this clone: In the same sample, other DNA sequences code for this CDR3. The gene calls are TRBV30 and TRBJ1-1; D is undetermined. V gave up 0 bases and J gave up 8 bases, with 7 bases separating them. The germline gives CDR1 GTSNPN, CDR2 SVGIG (reference sequence). The CDR3 spans 11 residues. The CDR3 here is CAWSVGAEAFF. The DNA of the CDR3 is TGTGCCTGGAGTGTCGGTGCGGAAGCTTTCTTT.

This chain uses TRBV19 with TRBJ2-2; TRBD2 matches 8 bases. Germline lookup yields CDR1 LNHDA and CDR2 SQIVND (reference sequence). J lost 2 bases, V lost 3 bases, and 5 bases had no gene match. The CDR3 loop spans 16 amino acids. CDR3 amino acids: CASSISSGFNTGELFF. The CDR3 nucleotides are TGTGCCAGTAGTATCTCTAGCGGGTTCAACACCGGGGAGCTGTTTTTT. Together with reference TRBV19 and TRBJ2-2, the CDR3 gives the full variable domain: DGGITQSPKYLFRKEGQNVTLSCEQNLNHDAMYWYRQDPGQGLRLIYYSQIVNDFQKGDIAEGYSVSREKKESFPLTVTSAQKNPTAFYLCASSISSGFNTGELFFGEGSRLTVL.

The genes are TRBV28 and TRBJ1-5; TRBD1 agrees at 11 bases. Germline loops: CDR1 MDHEN, CDR2 SYDVKM. With 5 bases clipped from V and 5 bases from J, the junction kept 5 bases outside the gene matches. CDR3 length: 15 residues. The CDR3 bases are TGTGCCAGCAGTCCCGGACAGGGGGCGTATCAGCCCCAGCATTTT. Translation: CASSPGQGAYQPQHF.

The chain combines TRBV7-8 with TRBJ1-2; TRBD1 might be the D (5 bases). The ends were cut back, 1 base at V and 4 bases at J, with 16 bases in the middle. The CDR3 is made up of 16 amino acids. CDR1 and CDR2 (germline): SGHVS, FQNEAQ. CDR3 bases: TGTGCCAGCAGCTTAGGGGCAGGGAATTTGGGCTATGGCTACACCTTC. It specifies CASSLGAGNLGYGYTF.

The chain uses TRBV7-2 and TRBJ1-4; D might be TRBD1 (5 bases). The CDR3 has 14 amino acids. The V and J ends lost 3 bases and 4 bases respectively, with 9 bases between them. Germline-derived CDR1 and CDR2 are SGHTA and FQGNSA. CDR3 protein: CASSFRVNNEKLFF. The CDR3 DNA sequence: TGTGCCAGCAGCTTCAGGGTCAATAATGAAAAACTGTTTTTT.

The chain joins TRBV7-2 to TRBJ2-1, with D unclear. Trimming removed 0 bases at V and 8 bases at J, with 11 bases between. The CDR3 totals 14 residues. Per germline, CDR1 SGHTA and CDR2 FQGNSA. The CDR3 bases are TGTGCCAGCAGCTTAGCTCGTGTAAACCATGAGCAGTTCTTC. Its protein is CASSLARVNHEQFF.

The chain has TRBV19 and TRBJ1-5; no reliable D call. The CDR3 runs to 15 residues. The ends were cut back, 4 bases at V and 3 bases at J, with 13 bases in the middle. Per germline, CDR1 LNHDA and CDR2 SQIVND (reference sequence). CDR3 sequence reads: CASSTRGQTNQPQHF. CDR3 in DNA: TGTGCCAGTAGTACCCGAGGTCAGACCAATCAGCCCCAGCATTTT. Full variable domain (missing parts from reference TRBV19 and TRBJ1-5): DGGITQSPKYLFRKEGQNVTLSCEQNLNHDAMYWYRQDPGQGLRLIYYSQIVNDFQKGDIAEGYSVSREKKESFPLTVTSAQKNPTAFYLCASSTRGQTNQPQHFGDGTRLSIL.

The chain uses TRBV15 and TRBJ1-4; perhaps TRBD1 as D (5 bases). Germline V lookup: CDR1 LNHNV, CDR2 YYDKDF (reference sequence). The CDR3 is made up of 14 amino acids. V was shortened by 0 bases and J by 5 bases, with 7 bases between the two germline ends. CDR3 sequence: CATSREEGNEKLFF. CDR3 DNA sequence: TGTGCCACCAGCAGAGAGGAGGGGAATGAAAAACTGTTTTTT.